The rows below give T cell receptor beta chains drawn from one sample of a study of T cells in Graves' hyperthyroidism and ophthalmopathy. TCRdb re-called the multiplex PCR reads with MiXCR, one entry per CDR3 protein. In the table there are hundreds of thousands of distinct CDR3 sequences, 35% to 45% of which are singletons. The source material was blood. These receptors were taken from a man younger than 35 with Graves' hyperthyroidism. Both conserved end residues are part of each CDR3. The D gene is left open where the match is weak. Expanded clones are given a class, and other clones once, few, many or no size at all.

j_gene | len | abundance | v_gene | d_gene | CDR3aa | CDR3nt
TRBJ2-5 | 12 | few | TRBV6-1 | NA | CASSKLQETQYF | TGTGCCAGCAGCAAACTGCAGGAGACCCAGTACTTC
TRBJ2-5 | 16 | NA | TRBV25-1 | TRBD2 | CASSLSGLAGVETQYF | TGTGCCAGCAGTTTATCGGGACTAGCGGGAGTCGAGACCCAGTACTTC
TRBJ2-3 | 13 | NA | TRBV2 | NA | CASRDGVTDTQYF | TGTGCCAGCAGGGACGGTGTAACAGATACGCAGTATTTT
TRBJ1-1 | 10 | many | TRBV7-8 | NA | CATAAGEAFF | TGTGCCACAGCCGCCGGGGAAGCTTTCTTT
TRBJ2-7 | 13 | few | TRBV7-9 | TRBD1 | CASNPGGSYEQYF | TGTGCCAGCAACCCAGGGGGCTCCTACGAGCAGTACTTC
TRBJ1-6 | 18 | NA | TRBV7-2 | NA | CASSSVGEARGGDSPLHF | TGTGCCAGCAGCTCAGTCGGTGAGGCGAGGGGAGGCGATTCACCCCTCCACTTT
TRBJ2-5 | 15 | few | TRBV9 | TRBD1 | CASSPGQRGRETQYF | TGTGCCAGCAGCCCGGGACAGAGAGGGCGGGAGACCCAGTACTTC
TRBJ1-1 | 13 | NA | TRBV29-1 | NA | CSLLQGLWTEAFF | TGCAGCTTATTACAGGGATTATGGACTGAAGCTTTCTTT
TRBJ1-5 | 15 | NA | TRBV25-1 | TRBD1 | CASSRDRALNQPQHF | TGTGCCAGCAGCCGGGACAGGGCTTTGAATCAGCCCCAGCATTTT
TRBJ1-5 | 15 | few | TRBV7-2 | NA | CASRLVQTVNQPQHF | TGTGCCAGCAGACTAGTCCAGACCGTAAATCAGCCCCAGCATTTT
TRBJ1-1 | 17 | many | TRBV25-1 | NA | CASSEYYSGGRATEAFF | TGTGCCAGCAGTGAATATTACTCCGGGGGCCGGGCCACTGAAGCTTTCTTT
TRBJ2-7 | 15 | once | TRBV12-3/TRBV12-4 | TRBD2 | CASSFARGTHYEQYF | TGTGCCAGCAGTTTTGCGCGGGGGACCCACTACGAGCAGTACTTC
TRBJ1-6 | 14 | many | TRBV10-3 | TRBD1 | CATAGQGRNSPLHF | TGTGCCACCGCCGGACAGGGTAGAAATTCACCCCTCCACTTT
TRBJ1-5 | 16 | NA | TRBV7-8 | TRBD1 | CASSANLGQASQPQHF | TGCGCCAGCAGCGCGAACCTTGGACAGGCCAGTCAGCCCCAGCATTTT
TRBJ1-1 | 13 | many | TRBV29-1 | TRBD1 | CSVSRGLYTEAFF | TGCAGCGTTTCTAGGGGGCTTTACACTGAAGCTTTCTTT
TRBJ1-5 | 14 | NA | TRBV2 | TRBD1 | CTSRGGTGGQPQHF | TGTACCAGCAGAGGAGGTACAGGGGGTCAGCCCCAGCATTTT
TRBJ1-5 | 14 | NA | TRBV5-6 | NA | CASGRGGSNQPQHF | TGTGCCAGCGGGCGGGGGGGAAGCAATCAGCCCCAGCATTTT
TRBJ1-1 | 12 | many | TRBV19 | NA | CASSILGTEAFF | TGTGCCAGTAGTATCTTGGGAACTGAAGCTTTCTTT
TRBJ2-2 | 13 | NA | TRBV4-1 | NA | CASSHPGTGELFF | TGCGCCAGCAGCCACCCGGGGACCGGGGAGCTGTTTTTT
TRBJ1-5 | 15 | once | TRBV12-3/TRBV12-4 | TRBD1 | CASSFDKGADQPQHF | TGTGCCAGCAGTTTCGACAAGGGGGCCGATCAGCCCCAGCATTTT
TRBJ1-2 | 14 | few | TRBV7-6 | NA | CASSSIGQFYGYTF | TGTGCCAGCAGTTCCATAGGACAGTTTTATGGCTACACCTTC
TRBJ1-6 | 13 | many | TRBV2 | TRBD1 | CASSGTGVSPLHF | TGTGCCAGCTCCGGGACAGGGGTTTCACCCCTCCACTTT
TRBJ1-2 | 12 | many | TRBV2 | NA | CASRGTPYGYTF | TGTGCCAGCAGAGGGACACCCTATGGCTACACCTTC
TRBJ1-1 | 15 | few | TRBV4-2 | NA | CASSQSSSGYTEAFF | TGTGCCAGCAGCCAAAGCAGTAGCGGGTACACTGAAGCTTTCTTT
TRBJ1-1 | 14 | many | TRBV12-3/TRBV12-4 | NA | CASSPSRMNTEAFF | TGTGCCAGCAGTCCTTCACGGATGAACACTGAAGCTTTCTTT
TRBJ1-5 | 15 | NA | TRBV7-9 | NA | CASSQVEDSDQPQHF | TGTGCCAGCAGCCAAGTGGAGGATTCTGATCAGCCCCAGCATTTT
TRBJ2-5 | 15 | few | TRBV7-2 | TRBD2 | CASSGLAGVRETQYF | TGTGCCAGCAGCGGACTAGCGGGGGTCAGGGAGACCCAGTACTTC
TRBJ1-2 | 13 | many | TRBV25-1 | NA | CASSGGTLYGYTF | TGTGCCAGCAGTGGGGGGACACTTTATGGCTACACCTTC
TRBJ2-7 | 14 | NA | TRBV20-1 | NA | CSARGGWVSYEQYF | TGCAGTGCTAGGGGTGGGTGGGTGTCCTACGAGCAGTACTTC
TRBJ2-7 | 14 | NA | TRBV2 | TRBD1 | CASNPGQGAGEQYF | TGTGCCAGCAATCCGGGACAGGGAGCCGGCGAGCAGTACTTC
TRBJ2-7 | 15 | many | TRBV15 | TRBD2 | CATSKSGGVGSEQYF | TGTGCCACCAGCAAGTCGGGGGGAGTGGGTAGCGAGCAGTACTTC
TRBJ1-5 | 15 | NA | TRBV7-8 | NA | CASSQDPGSNQPQHF | TGTGCCAGCAGCCAAGATCCCGGAAGCAATCAGCCCCAGCATTTT
TRBJ1-5 | 15 | NA | TRBV25-1 | NA | CASSETGPSNQPQHF | TGTGCCAGCAGTGAAACAGGCCCTAGCAATCAGCCCCAGCATTTT
TRBJ1-6 | 15 | NA | TRBV5-6 | NA | CASSLAPQANSPLHF | TGTGCCAGCAGCTTGGCCCCACAAGCGAATTCACCCCTCCACTTT
TRBJ2-7 | 15 | few | TRBV12-3/TRBV12-4 | NA | CASSLALRRLGEQYF | TGTGCCAGCAGTTTAGCGCTTCGGAGGCTGGGCGAGCAGTACTTC
TRBJ2-7 | 17 | NA | TRBV19 | TRBD2 | CASSMGLAAGTPNEQYF | TGTGCCAGTAGTATGGGACTAGCGGCGGGAACCCCCAACGAGCAGTACTTC
TRBJ1-5 | 15 | NA | TRBV19 | NA | CASSIEGNGNQPQHF | TGTGCCAGTAGTATTGAGGGGAATGGCAATCAGCCCCAGCATTTT
TRBJ2-7 | 15 | NA | TRBV7-9 | NA | CASSPVDGYGYEQYF | TGTGCCAGCAGCCCCGTGGACGGATATGGCTACGAGCAGTACTTC
TRBJ1-1 | 14 | few | TRBV27 | NA | CASSFYAGGVEAFF | TGTGCCAGCAGTTTCTATGCCGGGGGAGTCGAAGCTTTCTTT
TRBJ1-5 | 17 | NA | TRBV20-1 | NA | CSARDFSGSQSNQPQHF | TGCAGTGCTAGAGATTTCTCGGGTAGCCAAAGCAATCAGCCCCAGCATTTT
TRBJ2-7 | 15 | NA | TRBV2 | NA | CASSVSTGPPYEQYF | TGTGCCAGCAGCGTTTCTACAGGGCCGCCCTACGAGCAGTACTTC
TRBJ1-1 | 15 | NA | TRBV24-1 | TRBD1 | CASSAETGAGTEAFF | TGTGCCAGCAGTGCCGAGACAGGGGCGGGCACTGAAGCTTTCTTT
TRBJ2-7 | 14 | NA | TRBV4-1 | TRBD1 | CASSQGDRGGEQYF | TGCGCCAGCAGCCAAGGGGACAGGGGAGGAGAGCAGTACTTC
TRBJ1-3 | 13 | few | TRBV9 | NA | CASSGSGGNTIYF | TGTGCCAGCAGCGGCTCTGGAGGAAACACCATATATTTT
TRBJ2-3 | 14 | NA | TRBV20-1 | TRBD1 | CSARDRQGADTQYF | TGCAGTGCTAGAGATCGGCAGGGGGCAGATACGCAGTATTTT